This TCR beta chain is drawn from a study of a mutant IDH1 vaccine in newly diagnosed glioma. Study at large: Patients had received radiotherapy, temozolomide, or both previously, most receiving both.

Here immunoSEQ multiplex PCR was the method, and the copy in TCRdb shows in-frame clones only, minus some. Among about 50,000 clones listed, approximately 84% were seen once. Germline lookup yields CDR1 SGHDT and CDR2 YYEEEE. This CDR3 region has 13 residues. The V gene lost 0 bases and the J gene lost 1 base, with 4 bases spanning the gap. The sample's time point: week 47, end of study. The investigators gave 300 ug of mutant IDH1 20-mer peptide in each vaccine dose, together with topical imiquimod. This clone was detected once. Antigen unknown. This TCR was sampled from a woman in her twenties or thirties with glioma. Some clones in this sample may be carry-over from other donors' samples. This sample comprised PBMCs, obtained from a glioma patient whose treatment included an IDH1 peptide vaccine. The chain uses TRBV5-6 and TRBJ1-1, with D unclear. Here the CDR3 reads CASSLGGNTEAFF. In DNA form, the CDR3 reads TGTGCCAGCAGCTTGGGGGGGAACACTGAAGCTTTCTTT. The full variable domain, completed using reference TRBV5-6 and TRBJ1-1, is DAGVTQSPTHLIKTRGQQVTLRCSPKSGHDTVSWYQQALGQGPQFIFQYYEEEERQRGNFPDRFSGHQFPNYSSELNVNALLLGDSALYLCASSLGGNTEAFFGQGTRLTVV.